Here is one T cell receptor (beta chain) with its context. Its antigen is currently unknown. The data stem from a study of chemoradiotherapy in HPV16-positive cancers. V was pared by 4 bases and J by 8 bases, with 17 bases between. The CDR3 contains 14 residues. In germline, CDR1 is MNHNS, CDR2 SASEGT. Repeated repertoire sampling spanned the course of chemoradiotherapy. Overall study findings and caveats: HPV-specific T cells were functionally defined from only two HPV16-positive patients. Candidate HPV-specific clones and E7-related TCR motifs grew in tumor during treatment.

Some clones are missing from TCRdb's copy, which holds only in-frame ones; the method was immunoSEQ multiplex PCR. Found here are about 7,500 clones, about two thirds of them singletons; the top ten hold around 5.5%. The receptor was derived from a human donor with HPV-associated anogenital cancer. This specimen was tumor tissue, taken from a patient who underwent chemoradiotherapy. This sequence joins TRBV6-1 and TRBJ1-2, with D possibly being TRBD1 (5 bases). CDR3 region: CASSGGRGEEGYTF. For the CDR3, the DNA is TGTGCCAGCAGTGGGGGGAGAGGGGAGGAAGGCTACACCTTC.